The T cell receptor (beta chain) under discussion was sequenced for a study of metastatic and nonmetastatic thyroid tumors. Across the study: Thyroid patients, malignant and benign, had repertoires compared across blood and tumor or nodule tissue. Notes on the study in general: The reported finding was significantly higher TCR beta diversity in malignant thyroid tumors relative to benign nodules, in blood and tumor.

No patient had received any treatment before thyroid surgery. The CDR3 is 12 amino acids. V gave up 10 bases and J gave up 8 bases, with 17 bases separating them. This clone was counted a few times. What it binds is not known. Under the authors' procedure: CDR3 was compared across clinicopathological groups, and the resulting differences were used to build a distant-metastasis classifier for papillary thyroid cancer. TCRdb reprocessed the PCR reads using MiXCR. The V and J calls were determined by TCRdb, not by the authors. This sample has 30,000 to 35,000 clones, with around a sixth found just once. The chain links TRBV12-3 or TRBV12-4 to TRBJ1-2; D remains unclear. The sample comprised blood. This sequence was found in a female donor with papillary thyroid cancer or a benign thyroid nodule (not recorded which). Some clones in this sample may be carry-over from other donors' samples. The CDR3 bases are TGTGCCACCCACGTCCGGCTTCAGGGCTACACCTTC. It codes for CATHVRLQGYTF.